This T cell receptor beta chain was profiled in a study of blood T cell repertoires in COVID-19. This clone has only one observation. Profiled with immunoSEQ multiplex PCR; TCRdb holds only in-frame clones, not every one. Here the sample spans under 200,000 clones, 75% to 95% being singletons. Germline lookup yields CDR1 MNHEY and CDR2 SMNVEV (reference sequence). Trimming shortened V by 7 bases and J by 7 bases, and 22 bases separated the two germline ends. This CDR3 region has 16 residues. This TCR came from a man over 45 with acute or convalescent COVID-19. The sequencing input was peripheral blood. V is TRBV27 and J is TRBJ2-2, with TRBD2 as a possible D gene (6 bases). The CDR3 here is CASTSPIRHSGGELFF. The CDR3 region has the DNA TGTGCCAGCACTTCACCCATAAGACATAGCGGCGGGGAGCTGTTTTTT.